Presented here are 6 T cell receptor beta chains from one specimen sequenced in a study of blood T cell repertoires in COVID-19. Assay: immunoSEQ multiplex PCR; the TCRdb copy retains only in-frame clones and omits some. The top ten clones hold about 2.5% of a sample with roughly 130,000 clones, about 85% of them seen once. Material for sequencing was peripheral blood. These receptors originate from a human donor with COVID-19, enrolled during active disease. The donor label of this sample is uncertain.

The CDR3 reads CASSEPGAVTTGELFF. The CDR3 DNA reads TGTGCCAGCAGTGAGCCCGGCGCGGTAACCACCGGGGAGCTGTTTTTT. The chain recombines TRBV25-1 with TRBJ2-2; the D is unclear. The V end was cut by 3 bases, the J end by 4 bases, with 15 bases between. The V gene's germline CDR1 is MGHDK and CDR2 SYGVNS. CDR3 length equals 16 residues.

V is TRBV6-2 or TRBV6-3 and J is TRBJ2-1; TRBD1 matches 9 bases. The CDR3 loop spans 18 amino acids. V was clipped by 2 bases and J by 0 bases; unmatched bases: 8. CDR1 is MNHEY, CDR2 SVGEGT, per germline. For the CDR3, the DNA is TGTGCCAGCAGTTACCCTCTGGGACAGGGTAGCTCCTACAATGAGCAGTTCTTC. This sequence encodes CASSYPLGQGSSYNEQFF.

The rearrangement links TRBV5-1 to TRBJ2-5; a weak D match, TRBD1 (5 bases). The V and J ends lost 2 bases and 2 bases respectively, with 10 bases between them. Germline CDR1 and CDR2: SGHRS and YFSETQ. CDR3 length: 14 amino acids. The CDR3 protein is CASSLFGAQETQYF. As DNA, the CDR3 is TGCGCCAGCAGCTTATTTGGGGCACAAGAGACCCAGTACTTC.

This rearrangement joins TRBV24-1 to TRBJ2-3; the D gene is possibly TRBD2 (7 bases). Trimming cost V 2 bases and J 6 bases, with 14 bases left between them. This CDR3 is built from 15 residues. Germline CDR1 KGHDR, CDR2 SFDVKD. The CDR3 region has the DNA TGTGCCACCAGTGATTGGGGCGGGGGCCCGGATACGCAGTATTTT. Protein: CATSDWGGGPDTQYF.

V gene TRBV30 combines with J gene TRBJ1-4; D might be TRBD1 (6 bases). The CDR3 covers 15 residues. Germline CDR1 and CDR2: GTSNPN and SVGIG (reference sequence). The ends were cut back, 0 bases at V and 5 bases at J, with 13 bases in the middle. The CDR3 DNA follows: TGTGCCTGGAGTGTCCGGACAGCAATGAATGAAAAACTGTTTTTT. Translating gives CAWSVRTAMNEKLFF.

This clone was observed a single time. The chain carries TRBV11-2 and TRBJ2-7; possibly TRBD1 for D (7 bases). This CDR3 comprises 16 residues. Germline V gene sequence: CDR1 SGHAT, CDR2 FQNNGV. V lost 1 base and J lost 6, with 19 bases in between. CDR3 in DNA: TGTGCCAGCAGCTTAGGTTTCGGGGCAGGGGGAGGCGAGCAGTACTTC. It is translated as CASSLGFGAGGGEQYF.